A single sample is the source of the 4 T cell receptor beta chains below, sequenced in a study of T-cell reconstitution after alpha-beta-depleted transplantation in children (dated by TCRdb to the mid-2010s). Read against the paper, the sample's treatment or condition label means: allogeneic hematopoietic cell transplantation with graft depleted of TCRalphabeta T cells and CD19 B cells. The library came from PCR. TCRdb shows the sequencer as Illumina HiSeq 2500. To normalize quantification of the TCRbeta repertoire, the TCR libraries were built with molecular barcoding that relied on unique molecular identifiers. TCRdb itself trimmed the public reads at Q25 with fastp, ran MiXCR and retained productive beta chains. Identical CDR3 protein sequences are pooled into one entry, listed with their most common genes and DNA. This sample gives about 300,000 distinct CDR3 sequences in total; around 10% of them show up just once. 7% to 9.5% of the sample is taken by the ten largest.

The source material was PBMCs, sampled before TCRalphabeta/CD19-depleted stem cell transplant. These receptors were collected from a boy in the first two years of life with acute myeloid leukemia, due to receive a stem cell transplant.

This clonotype was observed at least ten times. The chain is built from TRBV11-2 and TRBJ2-4; D perhaps matches TRBD1 (6 bases). Trimming stripped 8 bases from V and 0 bases from J, with 14 bases between. This CDR3 has 15 amino acids. Germline V gives CDR1 SGHAT, CDR2 FQNNGV. In nucleotides, the CDR3 is TGTGCCAGCGGCCTTGACAGGCTAGCCAAAAACATTCAGTACTTC. This gives the protein CASGLDRLAKNIQYF.

The table lists this clonotype with many counts. As DNA, the CDR3 is TGTGCCAGCAGCTTAGCTCCAGTTCAAGAGACCCAGTACTTC. This encodes CASSLAPVQETQYF. This chain connects TRBV7-8 to TRBJ2-5; no clear D. The CDR3 spans 14 residues. Germline CDR1 reads SGHVS; CDR2 reads FQNEAQ. With 0 bases removed from V and 2 bases from J, the gap between germline ends came to 7 bases. Full variable domain (missing parts from reference TRBV7-8 and TRBJ2-5): GAGVSQSPRYKVAKRGQDVALRCDPISGHVSLFWYQQALGQGPEFLTYFQNEAQLDKSGLPSDRFFAERPEGSVSTLKIQRTQQEDSAVYLCASSLAPVQETQYFGPGTRLLVL.

In this sample, this clonotype turned up many times. The chain links TRBV20-1 to TRBJ2-5; no reliable D call. The germline V gene has CDR1 DFQATT and CDR2 SNEGSKA (reference sequence). V shed 0 bases and J shed 2 bases, with 13 bases lying between them. CDR3 size: 15 residues. The CDR3 sequence: CSARDRMTGQETQYF. The CDR3 DNA reads as TGCAGTGCTAGAGATCGGATGACCGGTCAAGAGACCCAGTACTTC.

The sample holds many counts of this clonotype. The V call is TRBV7-6, the J call TRBJ2-3; D ambiguous. Germline V gives CDR1 SGHVS, CDR2 FNYEAQ. The CDR3 totals 11 residues. Trimming removed 4 bases at V and 2 bases at J, with 1 base between. The CDR3 region has the DNA TGTGCCAGCAGCTCCACAGATACGCAGTATTTT. This translates into CASSSTDTQYF. Complete variable domain (other parts from reference TRBV7-6 and TRBJ2-3): GAGVSQSPRYKVTKRGQDVALRCDPISGHVSLYWYRQALGQGPEFLTYFNYEAQQDKSGLPNDRFSAERPEGSISTLTIQRTEQRDSAMYRCASSSTDTQYFGPGTRLTVL.